This TCR beta chain is from a study of T cell responses to AZD1222 COVID-19 vaccine. Some clones are missing from TCRdb's copy, which holds only in-frame ones; the method was immunoSEQ multiplex PCR. The table lists about 140,000 clones, 92% of them singletons. Germline CDR1 LGHDT, CDR2 YNNKEL (reference sequence). Trimming took 4 bases from V and 1 from J, leaving 7 bases between them. The length of the CDR3 is 13 residues. Concerning this clone itself: The antigen is undetermined.

Study-wide results and caveats: White British donors predominated, females outnumbered males, and clonal diversity was possibly underestimated.

This TCR derives from an adult in good health. Here the sequenced sample was peripheral blood, taken on day 0 of AZD1222 vaccination. V and J are TRBV3-1 (or the pseudogene TRBV3-2) and TRBJ1-1; D gene ambiguous. The CDR3 loop reads CASSRQPNTEAFF. DNA for the CDR3: TGTGCCAGCAGCCGGCAACCGAACACTGAAGCTTTCTTT.